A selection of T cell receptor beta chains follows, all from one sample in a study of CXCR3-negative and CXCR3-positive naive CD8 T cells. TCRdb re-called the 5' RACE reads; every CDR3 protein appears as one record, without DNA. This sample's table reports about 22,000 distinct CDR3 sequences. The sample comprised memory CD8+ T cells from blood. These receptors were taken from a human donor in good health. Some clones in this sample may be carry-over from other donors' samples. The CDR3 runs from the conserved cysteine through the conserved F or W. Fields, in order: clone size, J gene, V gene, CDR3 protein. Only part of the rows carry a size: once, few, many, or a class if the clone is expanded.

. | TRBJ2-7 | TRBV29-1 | CSVEGVGSSEQYF
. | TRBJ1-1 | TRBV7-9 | CASIQGADTEAFF
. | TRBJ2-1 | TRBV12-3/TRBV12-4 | CASSFMRGRYNEQFF
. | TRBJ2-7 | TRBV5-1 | CASREAGAYEQYF
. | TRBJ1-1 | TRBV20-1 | CSASLGVTEAFF
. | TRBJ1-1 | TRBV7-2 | CASSLWGLNTEAFF
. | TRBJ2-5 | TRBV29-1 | CSVEGQLEAQYF
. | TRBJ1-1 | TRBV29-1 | CSVDMGREDTEAFF
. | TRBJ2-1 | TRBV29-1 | CSVTGSGQGPTLGEQFF
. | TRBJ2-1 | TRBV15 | CATSRGRGPGKDEQFF
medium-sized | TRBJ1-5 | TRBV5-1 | CASRSGLSDQPQHF
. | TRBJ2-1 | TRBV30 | CAWSIMTGQYYNEQFF
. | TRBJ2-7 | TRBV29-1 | CSEPRDRAYEQYF
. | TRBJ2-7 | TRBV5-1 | CASSLAVHSYEQYF
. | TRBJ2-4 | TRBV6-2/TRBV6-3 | CASNGLAGGPDIQYF